These T cell receptor beta chains were read from a single sample in a study of Ad26.COV2.S vaccination and SARS-CoV-2 variants. Method: immunoSEQ multiplex PCR; TCRdb's copy keeps in-frame clones and lacks some. The table shows some 340,000 clones, with 86% occurring only once. Sequences were derived from peripheral blood, sampled in a trial of Ad26.COV2.S vaccine versus placebo. These receptors were obtained from a person between 18 and 59 years old who received the Ad26.COV2.S COVID-19 vaccine or a placebo. Both conserved end residues are part of each CDR3. D genes are given only for firm matches. Rows may omit the clone size; those that give it use once, few, many or a size class.

>.|TRBD1|TRBV9|TRBJ2-3
TGTGCCAGCAGCGTGGACAGGCCCACAGATACGCAGTATTTT
CASSVDRPTDTQYF
>.|.|TRBV27|TRBJ1-1
TGTGCCAGCAGTTACGGGGTGGCCACTGAAGCTTTCTTT
CASSYGVATEAFF
>.|TRBD1|TRBV18|TRBJ2-1
TGTGCCAGCTCACGTACGGGACAGGGGGCGGATGAGCAGTTCTTC
CASSRTGQGADEQFF
>.|.|TRBV5-8|TRBJ1-2
TGTGCCAGCAGCTTGGAGGGGTATAGGTCAAGTCACACCTTC
CASSLEGYRSSHTF
>.|TRBD1|TRBV13|TRBJ2-7
TGTGCCAGCAGCTCGGGACAGATCTACTACGAGCAGTACTTC
CASSSGQIYYEQYF
>.|.|TRBV6-2/TRBV6-3|TRBJ2-2
TGTGCCAGCAGTTACCGAGCAAACCTCGTGACCGGGGAGCTGTTTTTT
CASSYRANLVTGELFF
>.|.|TRBV7-8|TRBJ1-1
TGTGCCAGCAGCTTGGACATGAACACTGAAGCTTTCTTT
CASSLDMNTEAFF
>.|TRBD1|TRBV4-3|TRBJ2-2
TGCGCCAGCAGCCAAGAAGGGGGCCGAACCGGGGAGCTGTTTTTT
CASSQEGGRTGELFF
>many|.|TRBV30|TRBJ2-7
TGTGCCTGGAGTGGGAGAAAGCAGCAATACGAGCAGTACTTC
CAWSGRKQQYEQYF
>.|.|TRBV5-6|TRBJ1-5
TGTGCCAGCAGCTTGAGGATCAGCAATCAGCCCCAGCATTTT
CASSLRISNQPQHF
>.|.|TRBV2|TRBJ2-7
TGTGCCAGCAGCCAGGGGCCCGGGGAGCAGTACTTC
CASSQGPGEQYF
>.|TRBD2|TRBV3-1/TRBV3-2|TRBJ2-3
TGTGCCAGCAGCCCAGAGGGACTAGCGGGGGGGCCTGGGGATACGCAGTATTTT
CASSPEGLAGGPGDTQYF
>many|TRBD1|TRBV7-9|TRBJ2-7
TGTGCCAGCACCCCTATAAGGGGACAGGGGAGATACGAGCAGTACTTC
CASTPIRGQGRYEQYF
>.|.|TRBV29-1|TRBJ1-2
TGCAGCGCCCTCCTTCCAGGGTGGGCCTATGGCTACACCTTC
CSALLPGWAYGYTF
>few|.|TRBV6-1|TRBJ2-7
TGTGCCAGCAGTGAAGGAGGGGAAGGACCCTACGAGCAGTACTTC
CASSEGGEGPYEQYF
>.|.|TRBV11-2|TRBJ2-2
TGTGCCAGCAGCTTAACAGGGTTATTCACCGGGGAGCTGTTTTTT
CASSLTGLFTGELFF
>.|.|TRBV29-1|TRBJ2-1
TGCAGCGTTGCGATGATGAGACAGAGAAATGAGCAGTTCTTC
CSVAMMRQRNEQFF
>.|.|TRBV6-2/TRBV6-3|TRBJ2-2
TGTGCCAGCAGTTACAGCTCCGCACAGGGTACCGGGGAGCTGTTTTTT
CASSYSSAQGTGELFF
>.|.|TRBV5-1|TRBJ1-1
TGCGCCAGCAGCTTTATTACGGGGGGCATGACTGAAGCTTTCTTT
CASSFITGGMTEAFF